The 3 T cell receptor beta chains listed next were all sequenced from one sample in a study of blood T cell repertoires in COVID-19 (dated by TCRdb to 2018 to 2020). The library was obtained by the immunoSEQ multiplex PCR assay. This is the immuneACCESS table as TCRdb keeps it, with only in-frame sequences that have V and J called. A part of the clones is gone; compared with another copy, unresolved V genes explain less than half, and the rest is unexplained. This sample has 150,000 to 200,000 clones in its table, and roughly 80% of those were observed once. Around 19% of the sample is in the top ten clones. Sample: peripheral blood. These receptors came from a woman aged 80 or over with acute or convalescent COVID-19.

V gene TRBV6-2 or TRBV6-3 combines with J gene TRBJ2-7; 14 positions agree with TRBD2. V shed 4 bases, J shed 0 bases, and the junction held 8 bases outside the gene matches. In germline, CDR1 is MNHEY, CDR2 SVGEGT. The CDR3 is made up of 18 amino acids. The CDR3 protein is CASSLRTSGGPVSYEQYF. The CDR3 DNA reads TGTGCCAGCAGTTTACGGACTAGCGGGGGGCCCGTCTCCTACGAGCAGTACTTC.

The chain uses TRBV6-5 and TRBJ2-1; possibly TRBD2 for D (6 bases). Germline CDR1 MNHEY, CDR2 SVGAGI. The CDR3 spans 15 residues. Trimming removed 8 bases from V and 0 bases from J, with 14 bases in between. CDR3 region: CASQEGSGSYNEQFF. CDR3 DNA sequence: TGTGCCAGCCAGGAGGGTTCGGGCTCCTACAATGAGCAGTTCTTC.

The J gene is TRBJ1-5, the V gene TRBV27, with D possibly TRBD1 on 5 matching bases. The V end was cut by 4 bases, the J end by 6 bases, with 10 bases between. This CDR3 contains 13 residues. Germline loops: CDR1 MNHEY, CDR2 SMNVEV (reference sequence). CDR3 residues: CASSSGWRQPQHF. DNA of the CDR3: TGTGCCAGCAGTTCAGGGTGGCGTCAGCCCCAGCATTTT.